The rows below give T cell receptor beta chains drawn from one sample of a study of blood T cell repertoires in COVID-19. TCRdb's table, derived via immunoSEQ multiplex PCR, lists solely in-frame clones and lacks some. In the table there are 60,000 to 75,000 clones, 82% of which are singletons. The sample comprised peripheral blood. The receptors come from a human donor in a cohort sampled during active COVID-19. The CDR3 runs from the conserved cysteine through the conserved F or W. The D gene is left open where the match is weak. For some rows the clone size is stated as once, few or many, or as a class when expanded; others skip it.

few	TRBV5-1	15	NA	TRBJ1-4	TGCGCCAGCAGGGGCTCGGCAGCAACTAATGAAAAACTGTTTTTT	CASRGSAATNEKLFF
NA	TRBV5-1	17	TRBD2	TRBJ2-5	TGCGCCAGCAGCTGGACTAGCGGGGGGGGTACCCAAGAGACCCAGTACTTC	CASSWTSGGGTQETQYF
NA	TRBV30	13	TRBD1	TRBJ1-5	TGTGCCTGGTCGGGACAGGGCAATCAGCCCCAGCATTTT	CAWSGQGNQPQHF
once	TRBV5-6	16	NA	TRBJ2-1	TGTGCCAGCAGCTCCAACATAAACCCAAATTTCGATGAGCAGTTCTTC	CASSSNINPNFDEQFF
NA	TRBV27	15	NA	TRBJ2-1	TGTGCCAGCAGTTTCGCCGTAACGAGAAACAATGAGCAGTTCTTC	CASSFAVTRNNEQFF
NA	TRBV12-3/TRBV12-4	13	NA	TRBJ2-3	TGTGCCAGCAGTTTAAGGGGCGCAGATACGCAGTATTTT	CASSLRGADTQYF
NA	TRBV5-1	13	NA	TRBJ2-5	TGCGCCAGCACACGGGGGAGACAAGAGACCCAGTACTTC	CASTRGRQETQYF
NA	TRBV5-1	14	TRBD1	TRBJ1-6	TGCGCCAGCAGCCCCGGACAGGGAAATTCACCCCTCCACTTT	CASSPGQGNSPLHF
NA	TRBV5-1	16	TRBD2	TRBJ2-1	TGCGCCAGCAGCTTCTTAGCGGGGGGGCCGGTGGGTGAGCAGTTCTTC	CASSFLAGGPVGEQFF
once	TRBV2	15	TRBD1	TRBJ2-1	TGTGCCAGCGGCCCGCTAGGGGGCTTCTACAATGAGCAGTTCTTC	CASGPLGGFYNEQFF
NA	TRBV28	13	TRBD1	TRBJ1-2	TGTGCCAGCCAAGAGACAGGGAAGTTTGGCTACACCTTC	CASQETGKFGYTF
NA	TRBV27	14	TRBD1	TRBJ1-2	TGTGCCAGCAGTTTAGAGCCAGGGGGGTTTGGCTACACCTTC	CASSLEPGGFGYTF
NA	TRBV11-2	14	NA	TRBJ2-5	TGTGCCAGCAGCTTAGAACCGGTTCGGGAGACCCAGTACTTC	CASSLEPVRETQYF
NA	TRBV5-4	15	TRBD1	TRBJ2-7	TGTGCCAGCAGGAACGGACAGGGCCCCCCCTACGAGCAGTACTTC	CASRNGQGPPYEQYF
NA	TRBV11-2	15	NA	TRBJ2-2	TGTGCCAGCAGCTTCTACGGGACACCCTCCGGGGAGCTGTTTTTT	CASSFYGTPSGELFF
NA	TRBV5-1	15	NA	TRBJ2-1	TGCGCCAGCAGCCCGCCGGGGGGCCGGAACAATGAGCAGTTCTTC	CASSPPGGRNNEQFF
once	TRBV3-1/TRBV3-2	14	NA	TRBJ1-1	TGTGCCAGCAGCCAAAAGGCGGGGTACACTGAAGCTTTCTTT	CASSQKAGYTEAFF
NA	TRBV27	15	NA	TRBJ1-2	TGTGCCAGCAACCCCCGGACGGGAGACAACTATGGCTACACCTTC	CASNPRTGDNYGYTF
NA	TRBV10-1	14	TRBD1	TRBJ1-1	TGCGCCAGCAGTGACCACGACAGGGCCACTGAAGCTTTCTTT	CASSDHDRATEAFF
NA	TRBV19	16	TRBD2	TRBJ2-1	TGTGCCAGTAGTACAAGGACTAGCGGGGGGGCAAATGAGCAGTTCTTC	CASSTRTSGGANEQFF
NA	TRBV7-9	17	TRBD1	TRBJ1-4	TGTGCCAGCAGCTTAGGACAGGGGAGAGGAGAGGACGAAAAACTGTTTTTT	CASSLGQGRGEDEKLFF
NA	TRBV6-6	11	NA	TRBJ2-7	TGTGCCAGCAGTACCCAGTACGAGCAGTACTTC	CASSTQYEQYF
NA	TRBV5-1	17	NA	TRBJ2-3	TGCGCCAGCAGCTCTCTGGGGGGACGGCCAAGCACAGATACGCAGTATTTT	CASSSLGGRPSTDTQYF
NA	TRBV4-1	16	NA	TRBJ2-5	TGCGCCAGCAGCCAAGATCCAGCAGGGCGCCAAGAGACCCAGTACTTC	CASSQDPAGRQETQYF
NA	TRBV5-1	12	TRBD1	TRBJ1-1	TGCGCCAGCAGCTTAGACAGGGGTGAGGCTTTCTTT	CASSLDRGEAFF
NA	TRBV10-1	13	NA	TRBJ2-3	TGCGCCAGCAGTGAGATGAGGGGGGATACGCAGTATTTT	CASSEMRGDTQYF
few	TRBV6-5	13	NA	TRBJ1-5	TGTGCCAGCAGAAACGGAGGGAATCAGCCCCAGCATTTT	CASRNGGNQPQHF
NA	TRBV5-1	14	NA	TRBJ1-5	TGCGCCAGCAGCCCGGATCCAAGGGGGTCGCCCCAGCATTTT	CASSPDPRGSPQHF
NA	TRBV5-1	17	NA	TRBJ2-2	TGCGCCAGCGGAGGGAGGACGGATACTATGAGCACCGGGGAGCTGTTTTTT	CASGGRTDTMSTGELFF
NA	TRBV5-5	15	NA	TRBJ1-4	TGTGCCAGCAGCGGCTCGACAACCGATAATGAAAAACTGTTTTTT	CASSGSTTDNEKLFF
NA	TRBV5-6	14	TRBD2	TRBJ2-7	TGTGCCAGCAGCTTCGGACTAGCTTCCCACGAGCAGTACTTC	CASSFGLASHEQYF
once	TRBV11-2	14	TRBD2	TRBJ2-7	TGTGCCAGCAGCCGTAGCGGGGGAGCCTACGAGCAGTACTTC	CASSRSGGAYEQYF